This T cell receptor (beta chain) was obtained from a study of cytomegalovirus exposure and HLA in healthy donors. Broader study findings: An observed cluster of highly shared sequence variants was recorded as a likely sequencing artifact.

As for this clone: Antigen specificity is unknown.

Primers: 60 Vbeta forward and 13 Jbeta reverse. Profiling relied on immunoSEQ multiplex PCR, and the TCRdb table lists in-frame clones only, not all of them. The sample totals some 80,000 clones. The sequencing input was PBMCs. The sequence was collected from a woman aged 30 to 39 in good health and CMV-seronegative.

For the CDR3, the DNA is TGCGCCAGCAGCCAAGATTGGGGGCAGTCAAACCAGCCCCAGCATTTT. It translates to CASSQDWGQSNQPQHF. The chain recombines TRBV4-1 with TRBJ1-5; tentative D call: TRBD1 (6 bases). The germline V and J ends were trimmed by 0 bases and 7 bases, with 16 bases remaining between them. Germline V gene lookup returns CDR1 MGHRA and CDR2 YSYEKL. The CDR3 consists of 16 residues.